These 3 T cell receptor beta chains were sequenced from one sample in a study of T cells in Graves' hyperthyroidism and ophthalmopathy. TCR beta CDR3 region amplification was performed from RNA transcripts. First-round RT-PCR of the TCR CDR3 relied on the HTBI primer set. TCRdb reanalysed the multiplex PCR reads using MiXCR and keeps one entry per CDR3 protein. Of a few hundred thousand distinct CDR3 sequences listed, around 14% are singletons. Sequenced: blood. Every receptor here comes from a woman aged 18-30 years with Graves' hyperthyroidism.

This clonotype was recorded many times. CDR3 amino acids: CASSFLGEYSNQPQHF. Here the CDR3 DNA reads TGTGCCAGCAGTTTTCTGGGGGAGTATAGCAATCAGCCCCAGCATTTT. V and J are TRBV28 and TRBJ1-5, with TRBD1 as a possible D gene (5 bases). Germline CDR1 MDHEN, CDR2 SYDVKM. The CDR3 has 16 amino acids. V lost 3 bases and J lost 0, with 12 bases in between.

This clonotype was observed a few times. CDR3 in DNA: TGTGCCAGCAGCTTGGGGGGGGGCCAGGTCACCGGGGAGCTGTTTTTT. As protein: CASSLGGGQVTGELFF. This sequence joins TRBV5-5 and TRBJ2-2, with TRBD2 as a possible D gene (7 bases). The V end lost 0 bases, the J end lost 4 bases, and 13 bases lay between the germline ends. Germline CDR1 reads SGHKS; CDR2 reads YYEKEE (reference sequence). The CDR3 contains 16 residues.

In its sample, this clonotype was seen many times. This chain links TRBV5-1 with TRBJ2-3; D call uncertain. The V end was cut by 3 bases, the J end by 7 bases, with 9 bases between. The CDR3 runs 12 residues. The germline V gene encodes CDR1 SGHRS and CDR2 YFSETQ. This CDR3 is CASSSPPNTQYF. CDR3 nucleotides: TGCGCCAGCAGCTCCCCGCCCAATACGCAGTATTTT. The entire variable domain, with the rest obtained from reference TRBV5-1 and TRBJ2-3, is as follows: KAGVTQTPRYLIKTRGQQVTLSCSPISGHRSVSWYQQTPGQGLQFLFEYFSETQRNKGNFPGRFSGRQFSNSRSEMNVSTLELGDSALYLCASSSPPNTQYFGPGTRLTVL.